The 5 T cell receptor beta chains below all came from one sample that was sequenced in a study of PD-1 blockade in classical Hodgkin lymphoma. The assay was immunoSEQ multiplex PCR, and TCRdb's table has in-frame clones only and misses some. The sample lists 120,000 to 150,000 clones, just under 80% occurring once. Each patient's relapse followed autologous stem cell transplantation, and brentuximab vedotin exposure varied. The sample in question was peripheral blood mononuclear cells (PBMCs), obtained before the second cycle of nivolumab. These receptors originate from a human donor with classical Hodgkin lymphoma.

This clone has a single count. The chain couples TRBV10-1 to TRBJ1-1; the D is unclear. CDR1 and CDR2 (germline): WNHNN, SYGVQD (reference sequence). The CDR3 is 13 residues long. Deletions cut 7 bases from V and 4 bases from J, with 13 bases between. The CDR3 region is CASIPRGGTEAFF. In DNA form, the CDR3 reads TGCGCCAGCATTCCCCGGGGAGGCACTGAAGCTTTCTTT.

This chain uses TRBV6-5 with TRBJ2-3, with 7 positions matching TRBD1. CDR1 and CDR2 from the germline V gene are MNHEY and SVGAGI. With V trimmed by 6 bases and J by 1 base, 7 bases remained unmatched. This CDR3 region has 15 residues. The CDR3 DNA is TGTGCCAGCAGGAACAGGGGTTCGGGCACAGATACGCAGTATTTT. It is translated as CASRNRGSGTDTQYF.

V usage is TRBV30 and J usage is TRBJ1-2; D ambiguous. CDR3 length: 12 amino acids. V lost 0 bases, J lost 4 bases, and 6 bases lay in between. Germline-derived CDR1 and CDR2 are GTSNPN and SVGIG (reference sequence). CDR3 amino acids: CAWSVLAYGYTF. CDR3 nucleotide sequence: TGTGCCTGGAGTGTACTTGCCTATGGCTACACCTTC.

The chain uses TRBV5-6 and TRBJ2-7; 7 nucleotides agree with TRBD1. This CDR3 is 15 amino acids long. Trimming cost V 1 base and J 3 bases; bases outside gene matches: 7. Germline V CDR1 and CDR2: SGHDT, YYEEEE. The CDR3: CASSLRGGGSYEQYF. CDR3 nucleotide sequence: TGTGCCAGCAGCTTGAGAGGGGGCGGAAGCTACGAGCAGTACTTC.

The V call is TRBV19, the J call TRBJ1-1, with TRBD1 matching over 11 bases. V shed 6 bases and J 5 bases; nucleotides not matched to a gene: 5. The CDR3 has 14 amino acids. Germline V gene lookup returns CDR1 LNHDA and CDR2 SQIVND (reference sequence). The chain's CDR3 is CASSGGQGVTEAFF. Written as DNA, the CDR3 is TGTGCCAGTAGCGGGGGACAGGGGGTTACTGAAGCTTTCTTT.